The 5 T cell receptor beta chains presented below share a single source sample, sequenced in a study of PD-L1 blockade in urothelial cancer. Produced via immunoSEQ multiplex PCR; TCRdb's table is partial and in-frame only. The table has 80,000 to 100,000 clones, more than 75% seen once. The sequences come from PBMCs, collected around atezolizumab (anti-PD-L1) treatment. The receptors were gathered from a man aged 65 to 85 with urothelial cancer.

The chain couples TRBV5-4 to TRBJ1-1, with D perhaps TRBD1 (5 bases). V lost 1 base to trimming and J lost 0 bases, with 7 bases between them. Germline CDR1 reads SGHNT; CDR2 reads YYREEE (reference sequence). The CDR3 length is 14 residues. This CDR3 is CASSLPGMNTEAFF. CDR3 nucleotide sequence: TGTGCCAGCAGCTTGCCAGGGATGAACACTGAAGCTTTCTTT. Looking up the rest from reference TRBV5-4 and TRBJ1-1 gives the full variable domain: ETGVTQSPTHLIKTRGQQVTLRCSSQSGHNTVSWYQQALGQGPQFIFQYYREEENGRGNFPPRFSGLQFPNYSSELNVNALELDDSALYLCASSLPGMNTEAFFGQGTRLTVV.

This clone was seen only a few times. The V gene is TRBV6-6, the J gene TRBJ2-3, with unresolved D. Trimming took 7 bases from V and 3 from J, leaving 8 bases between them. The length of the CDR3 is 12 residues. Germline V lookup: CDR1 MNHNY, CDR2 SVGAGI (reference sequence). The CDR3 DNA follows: TGTGCCAGCAATAGCCGGACAGATACGCAGTATTTT. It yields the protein CASNSRTDTQYF.

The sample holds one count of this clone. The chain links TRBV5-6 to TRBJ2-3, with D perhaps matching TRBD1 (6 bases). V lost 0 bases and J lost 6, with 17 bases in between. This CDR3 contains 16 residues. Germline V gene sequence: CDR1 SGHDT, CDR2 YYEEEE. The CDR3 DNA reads TGTGCCAGCAGCTTGGGGGGATGGGGGCGCTCGGATACGCAGTATTTT. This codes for CASSLGGWGRSDTQYF.

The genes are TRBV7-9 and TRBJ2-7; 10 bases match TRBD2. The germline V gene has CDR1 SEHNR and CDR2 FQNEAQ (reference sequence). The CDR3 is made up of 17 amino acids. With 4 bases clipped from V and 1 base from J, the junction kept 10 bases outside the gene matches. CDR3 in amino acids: CASSSRPPSGSSYEQYF. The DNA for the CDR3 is TGTGCCAGCAGCTCCCGACCCCCTAGCGGGAGTTCCTACGAGCAGTACTTC. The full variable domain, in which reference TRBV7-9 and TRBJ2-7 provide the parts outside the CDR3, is DTGVSQNPRHKITKRGQNVTFRCDPISEHNRLYWYRQTLGQGPEFLTYFQNEAQLEKSRLLSDRFSAERPKGSFSTLEIQRTEQGDSAMYLCASSSRPPSGSSYEQYFGPGTRLTVT.

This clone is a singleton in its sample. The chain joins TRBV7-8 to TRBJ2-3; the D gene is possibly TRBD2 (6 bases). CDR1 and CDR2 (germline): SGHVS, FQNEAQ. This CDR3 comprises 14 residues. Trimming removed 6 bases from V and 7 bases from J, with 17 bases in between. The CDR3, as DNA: TGTGCCAGCAGTCCGGGACTCCAAAGGAATACGCAGTATTTT. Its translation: CASSPGLQRNTQYF.